One and the same sample provided the 3 T cell receptor beta chains below, sequenced in a study of T cells expressing NK-cell markers. Each CDR3 protein gets one entry in TCRdb, which reprocessed the 5' RACE reads and gives no DNA. The table for this sample gives under 200,000 distinct CDR3 sequences. Material: blood T cells: a sorted CD56 or NKG2C T cell subset, CD4+ or CD8+ T cells, or bulk PBMC T cells (not recorded which). The receptors were sampled from a woman aged 18-69 years in good health.

The chain is built from TRBV10-3 and TRBJ2-2. This CDR3 spans 15 amino acids. Germline CDR1 ENHRY, CDR2 SYGVKD. The CDR3 is CAISVLPTNTGELFF.

The chain couples TRBV19 to TRBJ1-1; TCRdb picks TRBD1, but there is no DNA to check that call. This CDR3 comprises 15 residues. The germline CDR1 and CDR2 sequences are LNHDA and SQIVND (reference sequence). The CDR3 reads CASSKDRGLNTEAFF.

The genes are TRBV4-2 and TRBJ2-7; TCRdb designates TRBD1, a call that cannot be tested without DNA. This CDR3 region has 15 residues. In germline, CDR1 is LGHNA, CDR2 YNFKEQ. CDR3 protein: CASSLASGGAREQYF.